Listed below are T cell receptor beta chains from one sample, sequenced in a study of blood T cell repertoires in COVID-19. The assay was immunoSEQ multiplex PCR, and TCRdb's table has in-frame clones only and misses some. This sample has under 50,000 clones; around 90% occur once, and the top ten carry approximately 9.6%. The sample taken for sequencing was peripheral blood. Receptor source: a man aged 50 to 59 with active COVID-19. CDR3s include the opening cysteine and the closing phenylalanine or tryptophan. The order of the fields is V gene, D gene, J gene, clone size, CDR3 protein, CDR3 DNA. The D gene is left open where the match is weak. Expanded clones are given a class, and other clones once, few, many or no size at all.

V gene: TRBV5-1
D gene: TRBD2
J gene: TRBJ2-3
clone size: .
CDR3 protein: CASSGRGTRDTQYF
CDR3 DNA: TGCGCCAGCAGCGGGCGGGGGACCAGAGATACGCAGTATTTT

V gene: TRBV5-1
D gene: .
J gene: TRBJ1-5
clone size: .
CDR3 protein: CASSLMAGNQPQHF
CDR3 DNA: TGCGCCAGCAGCTTGATGGCAGGCAATCAGCCCCAGCATTTT

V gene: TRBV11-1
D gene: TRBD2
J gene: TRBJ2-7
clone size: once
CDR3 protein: CASSQRLAGARYEQYF
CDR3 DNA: TGTGCCAGCAGCCAGCGACTAGCGGGAGCTCGCTACGAGCAGTACTTC

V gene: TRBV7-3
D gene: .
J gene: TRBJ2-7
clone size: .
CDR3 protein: CASSLMDSPTYEQYF
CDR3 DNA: TGTGCCAGCAGCTTAATGGACTCCCCAACCTACGAGCAGTACTTC

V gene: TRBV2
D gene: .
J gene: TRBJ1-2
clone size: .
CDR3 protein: CASRGLQGLGYTF
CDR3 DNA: TGTGCCAGCAGGGGACTACAGGGATTAGGCTACACCTTC

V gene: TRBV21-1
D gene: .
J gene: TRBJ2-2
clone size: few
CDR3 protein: CASSKEASGGPSNTGELFF
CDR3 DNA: TGTGCCAGCAGCAAAGAGGCTAGCGGGGGACCTTCGAACACCGGGGAGCTGTTTTTT

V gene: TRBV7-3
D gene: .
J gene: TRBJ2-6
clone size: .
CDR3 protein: CASSSHSGANVLTF
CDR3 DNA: TGTGCCAGCAGCTCCCACTCTGGGGCCAACGTCCTGACTTTC

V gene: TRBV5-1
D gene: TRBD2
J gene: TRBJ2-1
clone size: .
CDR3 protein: CASQTSGRVNNEQFF
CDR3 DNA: TGCGCCAGCCAGACTAGCGGGAGAGTCAACAATGAGCAGTTCTTC

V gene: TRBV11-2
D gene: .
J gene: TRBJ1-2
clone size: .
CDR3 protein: CASRSLRGNYGYTF
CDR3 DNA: TGTGCCAGCAGATCCTTAAGGGGCAACTATGGCTACACCTTC

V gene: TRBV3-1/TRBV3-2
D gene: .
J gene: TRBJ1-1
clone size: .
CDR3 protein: CASSQGQLNTEAFF
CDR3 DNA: TGTGCCAGCAGCCAGGGACAATTGAACACTGAAGCTTTCTTT

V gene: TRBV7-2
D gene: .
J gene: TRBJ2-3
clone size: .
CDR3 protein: CASSLDRASTDTQYF
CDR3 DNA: TGTGCCAGCAGCTTAGACAGGGCGAGCACAGATACGCAGTATTTT

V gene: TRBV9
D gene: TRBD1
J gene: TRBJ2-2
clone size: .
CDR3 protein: CASSGRQGGRELFF
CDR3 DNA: TGTGCCAGCAGCGGGAGACAGGGGGGCAGGGAGCTGTTTTTT

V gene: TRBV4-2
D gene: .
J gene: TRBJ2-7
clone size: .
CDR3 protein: CASSLASGNYEQYF
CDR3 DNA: TGTGCCAGCAGCCTGGCGTCGGGGAACTACGAGCAGTACTTC

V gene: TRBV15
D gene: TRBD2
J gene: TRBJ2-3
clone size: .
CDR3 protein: CATSRDRSGSTDTQYF
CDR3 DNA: TGTGCCACCAGCAGAGACCGTAGCGGGAGCACAGATACGCAGTATTTT

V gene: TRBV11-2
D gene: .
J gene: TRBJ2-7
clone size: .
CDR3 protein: CASSHPGLLLYEQYF
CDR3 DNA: TGTGCCAGCAGCCACCCGGGACTTCTACTCTACGAGCAGTACTTC

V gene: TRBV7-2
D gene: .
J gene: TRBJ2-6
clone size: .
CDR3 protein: CASSLLGVSGANVLTF
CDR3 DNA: TGTGCCAGCAGCTTATTAGGGGTCTCTGGGGCCAACGTCCTGACTTTC

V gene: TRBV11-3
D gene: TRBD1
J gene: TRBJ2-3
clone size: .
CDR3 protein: CASRNGQGAQYF
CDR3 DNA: TGTGCCAGCAGAAACGGACAGGGCGCGCAGTATTTT

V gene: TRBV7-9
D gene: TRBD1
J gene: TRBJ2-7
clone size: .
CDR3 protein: CASSLFFGQGAHEQYF
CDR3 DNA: TGTGCCAGCAGCTTATTTTTCGGACAGGGGGCCCACGAGCAGTACTTC

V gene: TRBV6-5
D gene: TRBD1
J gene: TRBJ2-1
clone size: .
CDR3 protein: CASSLLDRVNNEQFF
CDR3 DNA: TGTGCCAGCAGCCTATTGGACAGGGTAAACAATGAGCAGTTCTTC

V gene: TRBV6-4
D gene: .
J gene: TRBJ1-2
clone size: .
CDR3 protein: CASSDCRTETNYGYTF
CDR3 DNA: TGTGCCAGCAGTGACTGCCGGACAGAGACTAACTATGGCTACACCTTC

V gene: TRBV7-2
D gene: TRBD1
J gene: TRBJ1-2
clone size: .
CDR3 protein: CASSPRDRVNYGYTF
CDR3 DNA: TGTGCCAGCAGCCCGAGGGACAGAGTTAACTATGGCTACACCTTC

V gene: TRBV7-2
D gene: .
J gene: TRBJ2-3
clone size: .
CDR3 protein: CASSSLDTQYF
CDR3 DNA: TGTGCCAGCAGCTCACTAGATACGCAGTATTTT

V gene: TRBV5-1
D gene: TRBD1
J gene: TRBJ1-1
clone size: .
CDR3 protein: CASSFRGRGLNTEAFF
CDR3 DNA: TGCGCCAGCAGCTTCAGGGGGCGCGGGTTGAACACTGAAGCTTTCTTT

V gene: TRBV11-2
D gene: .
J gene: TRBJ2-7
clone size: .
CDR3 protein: CASSLLADSYEQYF
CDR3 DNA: TGTGCCAGCAGCTTATTGGCAGATTCCTACGAGCAGTACTTC

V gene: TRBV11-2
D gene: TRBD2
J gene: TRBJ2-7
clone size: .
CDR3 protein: CASSREGPPKPYEQYF
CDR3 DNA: TGTGCCAGCAGCCGGGAGGGACCTCCAAAACCCTACGAGCAGTACTTC

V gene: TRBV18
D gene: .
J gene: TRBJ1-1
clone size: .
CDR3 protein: CASSPNEGGTEAFF
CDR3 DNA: TGTGCCAGCTCACCAAACGAGGGCGGCACTGAAGCTTTCTTT

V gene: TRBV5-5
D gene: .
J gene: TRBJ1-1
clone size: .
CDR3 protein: CACGGVENTEAFF
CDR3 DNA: TGTGCCTGCGGGGGGGTCGAGAACACTGAAGCTTTCTTT

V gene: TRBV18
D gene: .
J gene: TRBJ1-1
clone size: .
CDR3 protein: CASSRGGNTEAFF
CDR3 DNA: TGTGCCAGCTCACGAGGTGGGAACACTGAAGCTTTCTTT

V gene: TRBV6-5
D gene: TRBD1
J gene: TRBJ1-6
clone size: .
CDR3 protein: CASSPDREGNSPLHF
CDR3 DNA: TGTGCCAGCAGCCCGGACAGGGAAGGAAATTCACCCCTCCACTTT

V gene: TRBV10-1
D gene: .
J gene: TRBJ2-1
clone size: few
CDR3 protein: CASSDLRVPRGSYNEQFF
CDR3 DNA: TGCGCCAGCAGTGACCTCAGGGTTCCGCGGGGCTCCTACAATGAGCAGTTCTTC

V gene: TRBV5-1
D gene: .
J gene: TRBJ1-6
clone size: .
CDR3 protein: CASREVAGVNSPLHF
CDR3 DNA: TGCGCCAGCAGGGAAGTGGCAGGGGTTAATTCACCCCTCCACTTT

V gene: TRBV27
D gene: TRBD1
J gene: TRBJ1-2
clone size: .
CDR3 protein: CASRPGQSYGYTF
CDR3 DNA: TGTGCCAGCAGACCGGGACAGAGCTATGGCTACACCTTC

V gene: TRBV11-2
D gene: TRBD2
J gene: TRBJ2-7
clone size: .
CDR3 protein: CASSPLAGGYEQYF
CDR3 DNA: TGTGCCAGCAGCCCCCTAGCGGGAGGCTACGAGCAGTACTTC

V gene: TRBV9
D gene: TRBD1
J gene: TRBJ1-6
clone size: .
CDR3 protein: CASSSRGQGNSPLHF
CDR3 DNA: TGTGCCAGCAGCTCCCGGGGACAGGGGAATTCACCCCTCCACTTT

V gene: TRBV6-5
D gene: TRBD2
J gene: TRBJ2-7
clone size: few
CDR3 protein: CASSYSAGGPYEQYF
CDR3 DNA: TGTGCCAGCAGTTACTCAGCGGGAGGGCCCTACGAGCAGTACTTC

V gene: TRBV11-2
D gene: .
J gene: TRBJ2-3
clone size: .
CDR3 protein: CASSLGGPDTQYF
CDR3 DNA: TGTGCCAGCAGCTTAGGGGGGCCAGATACGCAGTATTTT

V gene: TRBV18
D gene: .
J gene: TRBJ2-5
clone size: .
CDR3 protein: CASSATLWGVDGRLQETQYF
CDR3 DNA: TGTGCCAGCTCAGCGACGCTTTGGGGGGTTGACGGCAGACTCCAAGAGACCCAGTACTTC

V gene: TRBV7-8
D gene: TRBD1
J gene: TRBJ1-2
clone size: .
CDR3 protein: CASSHGTGGYGYTF
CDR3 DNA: TGTGCCAGCAGCCACGGGACAGGGGGCTATGGCTACACCTTC

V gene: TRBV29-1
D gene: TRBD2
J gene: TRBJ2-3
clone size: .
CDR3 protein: CSEKLAGGDTQYF
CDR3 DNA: TGCAGCGAAAAGCTAGCGGGTGGAGATACGCAGTATTTT

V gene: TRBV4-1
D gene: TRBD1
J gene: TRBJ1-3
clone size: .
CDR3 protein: CASSQGPQGAGGNTIYF
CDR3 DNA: TGCGCCAGCAGCCAAGGCCCCCAGGGGGCGGGTGGAAACACCATATATTTT

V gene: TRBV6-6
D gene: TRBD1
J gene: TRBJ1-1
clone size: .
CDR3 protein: CASSYKGTGGGEAFF
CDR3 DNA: TGTGCCAGCAGTTACAAGGGGACAGGGGGTGGCGAAGCTTTCTTT

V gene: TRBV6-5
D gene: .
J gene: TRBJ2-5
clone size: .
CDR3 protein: CASSYYQRETQYF
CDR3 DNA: TGTGCCAGCAGTTACTACCAACGGGAGACCCAGTACTTC

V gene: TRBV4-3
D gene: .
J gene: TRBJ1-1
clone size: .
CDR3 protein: CASSPGEPNTEAFF
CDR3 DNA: TGCGCCAGCAGCCCCGGGGAACCGAACACTGAAGCTTTCTTT

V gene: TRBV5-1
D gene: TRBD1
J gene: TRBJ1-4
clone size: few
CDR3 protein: CASSPVPGTVNEKLFF
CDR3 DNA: TGCGCCAGCAGCCCGGTGCCCGGGACAGTTAATGAAAAACTGTTTTTT

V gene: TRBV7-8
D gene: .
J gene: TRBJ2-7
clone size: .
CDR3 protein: CASSLVDGTYEQYF
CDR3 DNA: TGTGCCAGCAGCTTAGTGGACGGGACCTACGAGCAGTACTTC

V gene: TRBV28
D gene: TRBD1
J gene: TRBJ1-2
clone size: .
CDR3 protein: CASESSLTGGGYGYTF
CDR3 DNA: TGTGCCAGCGAATCCAGCCTGACAGGGGGGGGCTATGGCTACACCTTC

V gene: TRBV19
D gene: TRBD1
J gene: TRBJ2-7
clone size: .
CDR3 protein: CASSMSLGQGDSYEQYF
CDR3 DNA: TGTGCCAGTAGTATGAGCCTCGGACAGGGGGATTCCTACGAGCAGTACTTC

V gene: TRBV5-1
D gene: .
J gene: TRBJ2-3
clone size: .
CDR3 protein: CASSLAWTASSTDTQYF
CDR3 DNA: TGCGCCAGCAGCTTGGCCTGGACAGCTTCTAGCACAGATACGCAGTATTTT

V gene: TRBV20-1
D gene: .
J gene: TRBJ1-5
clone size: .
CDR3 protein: CSASPGGPQHF
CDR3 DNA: TGCAGTGCTAGTCCCGGGGGGCCCCAGCATTTT

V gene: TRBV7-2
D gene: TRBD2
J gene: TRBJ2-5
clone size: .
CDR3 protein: CASSLREGPLGTQYF
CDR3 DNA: TGTGCCAGCAGCTTAAGGGAGGGTCCGTTAGGGACCCAGTACTTC

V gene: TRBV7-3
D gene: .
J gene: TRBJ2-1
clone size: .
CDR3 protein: CASSLDSPSYNEQFF
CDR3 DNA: TGTGCCAGCAGTTTGGACTCTCCTTCCTACAATGAGCAGTTCTTC

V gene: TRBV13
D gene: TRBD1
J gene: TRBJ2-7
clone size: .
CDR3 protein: CASSFVPGQGSMRYEQYF
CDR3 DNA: TGTGCCAGCAGCTTCGTCCCGGGACAGGGATCCATGCGCTACGAGCAGTACTTC

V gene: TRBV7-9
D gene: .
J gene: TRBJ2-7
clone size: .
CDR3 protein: CASSLSQASYEQYF
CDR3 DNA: TGTGCCAGCAGCTTATCCCAGGCCTCCTACGAGCAGTACTTC